A selection of T cell receptor beta chains follows, all from one sample in a study of cytomegalovirus exposure and HLA in healthy donors. Profiled with immunoSEQ multiplex PCR; TCRdb holds only in-frame clones, not every one. The table records approximately 90,000 clones, more than 60% of them present only once. The sequenced material came from PBMCs. The receptors here all came from a man aged 35 to 55 in good health and CMV-seronegative. Each CDR3 is given with its conserved first and last residue. D genes are given only for firm matches. Rows give clone size only sometimes, using once, few, many, or a class for an expanded clone.

clone size | J gene | D gene | V gene | CDR3 protein | CDR3 DNA
. | TRBJ2-7 | TRBD1 | TRBV5-1 | CASSLETGTDYEQYF | TGCGCCAGCAGCTTGGAGACAGGGACAGACTACGAGCAGTACTTC
once | TRBJ2-1 | TRBD1 | TRBV28 | CASSSPSSRGNEQFF | TGTGCCAGCAGTTCACCTAGCAGCAGGGGGAATGAGCAGTTCTTC
few | TRBJ1-1 | . | TRBV28 | CASSLPMNTEAFF | TGTGCCAGCAGTTTACCCATGAACACTGAAGCTTTCTTT
many | TRBJ2-7 | TRBD2 | TRBV13 | CASSSAGLAGTPEAYEQYF | TGTGCCAGCAGCTCGGCTGGACTAGCGGGCACCCCCGAAGCCTACGAGCAGTACTTC
. | TRBJ2-5 | . | TRBV30 | CAWSAGGSRGETQYF | TGTGCCTGGAGTGCCGGAGGTTCGCGCGGGGAGACCCAGTACTTC
. | TRBJ1-1 | . | TRBV11-2 | CASSPIRETEAFF | TGTGCCAGCAGCCCGATCAGGGAAACTGAAGCTTTCTTT
. | TRBJ1-2 | TRBD1 | TRBV9 | CASSVGRGQNYGYTF | TGTGCCAGCAGCGTAGGGAGGGGGCAAAACTATGGCTACACCTTC
few | TRBJ2-7 | TRBD1 | TRBV7-9 | CASSDPGTVSYEQYF | TGTGCCAGCAGCGATCCCGGGACAGTCTCCTACGAGCAGTACTTC
. | TRBJ1-1 | . | TRBV27 | CASSFQVFRGPRGDTEAFF | TGTGCCAGCAGTTTCCAGGTATTCAGGGGCCCACGAGGGGACACTGAAGCTTTCTTT
. | TRBJ2-1 | TRBD1 | TRBV7-2 | CASSIAGGEYNEQFF | TGTGCCAGCAGCATCGCAGGGGGCGAATACAATGAGCAGTTCTTC
. | TRBJ1-2 | TRBD1 | TRBV25-1 | CASRATGGQSGYTF | TGTGCCAGCAGGGCCACAGGGGGCCAAAGTGGCTACACCTTC
. | TRBJ2-1 | . | TRBV30 | CAWSGGPYNEQFF | TGTGCCTGGAGTGGAGGCCCCTACAATGAGCAGTTCTTC
few | TRBJ2-1 | . | TRBV28 | CASQNTQWEEQFF | TGTGCCAGCCAAAATACACAATGGGAGGAGCAGTTCTTC
. | TRBJ2-1 | TRBD1 | TRBV7-9 | CASSWGQGAYNEQFF | TGTGCCAGCAGCTGGGGACAGGGGGCCTACAATGAGCAGTTCTTC
. | TRBJ1-1 | . | TRBV28 | CAGVGPSTEAFF | TGTGCCGGGGTGGGGCCGAGCACTGAAGCTTTCTTT
. | TRBJ1-3 | . | TRBV21-1 | CASSKACGCTTIYF | TGTGCCAGCAGCAAAGCCTGCGGTTGTACGACCATATATTTT
. | TRBJ2-7 | . | TRBV7-2 | CASSLTPGFNEQYF | TGTGCCAGCAGCTTAACTCCAGGGTTTAACGAGCAGTACTTC
. | TRBJ2-2 | TRBD2 | TRBV6-5 | CASSRSSGNTGELFF | TGTGCCAGCAGCCGATCTAGCGGGAACACCGGGGAGCTGTTTTTT
. | TRBJ1-1 | TRBD1 | TRBV5-1 | CASWGDRGAAFF | TGCGCCAGCTGGGGGGACAGGGGTGCAGCTTTCTTT
. | TRBJ2-2 | TRBD2 | TRBV5-4 | CASSSGREGPGELFF | TGTGCCAGCAGCTCGGGTCGGGAGGGCCCCGGGGAGCTGTTTTTT
. | TRBJ2-5 | . | TRBV4-1 | CASSQEATQYF | TGCGCCAGCAGCCAAGAGGCTACCCAGTACTTC
once | TRBJ1-2 | TRBD1 | TRBV19 | CASQQGQGYGYTF | TGTGCCAGTCAACAGGGACAGGGCTATGGCTACACCTTC
once | TRBJ2-3 | . | TRBV7-6 | CASSEDRGTDTQYF | TGTGCCAGCAGCGAAGATAGAGGCACAGATACGCAGTATTTT
. | TRBJ1-6 | . | TRBV9 | CASSNTGSYNSPLHF | TGTGCCAGCAGTAACACAGGATCCTATAATTCACCCCTCCACTTT
. | TRBJ1-1 | . | TRBV6-1 | CASSGTQMGTEAFF | TGTGCCAGCAGTGGGACTCAGATGGGAACTGAAGCTTTCTTT
. | TRBJ2-5 | . | TRBV2 | CASREGLRSQETQYF | TGTGCCAGCAGGGAGGGACTGCGCAGCCAAGAGACCCAGTACTTC
few | TRBJ1-2 | . | TRBV5-4 | CASSSRQPHGYTF | TGTGCCAGCAGCTCCCGACAGCCCCATGGCTACACCTTC
once | TRBJ1-1 | . | TRBV4-2 | CASSQDSSTEAFF | TGTGCCAGCAGCCAAGATAGCAGCACTGAAGCTTTCTTT
. | TRBJ1-5 | . | TRBV30 | CAWGGGLNQPQHF | TGTGCCTGGGGTGGGGGACTCAATCAGCCCCAGCATTTT
. | TRBJ2-5 | . | TRBV6-1 | CASRLSGERETQYF | TGTGCCAGCAGGTTATCGGGGGAACGGGAGACCCAGTACTTC
. | TRBJ2-7 | . | TRBV7-9 | CASSAQGELRTYEQYF | TGTGCCAGCAGCGCTCAAGGGGAACTCAGGACCTACGAGCAGTACTTC
. | TRBJ2-3 | TRBD2 | TRBV4-1 | CASSQDRSASGSTADTQYF | TGCGCCAGCAGCCAAGATCGATCGGCTAGCGGGAGTACGGCAGATACGCAGTATTTT
. | TRBJ1-2 | . | TRBV15 | CATSRDRRAGVFNYGYTF | TGTGCCACCAGCAGAGACCGCCGGGCCGGGGTTTTTAACTATGGCTACACCTTC
few | TRBJ2-1 | . | TRBV19 | CASSSGVLYNEQFF | TGTGCCAGTAGTAGCGGGGTCCTCTACAATGAGCAGTTCTTC
. | TRBJ2-7 | TRBD1 | TRBV18 | CASSPDRGIYEQYF | TGTGCCAGCTCTCCGGACAGGGGTATCTACGAGCAGTACTTC
. | TRBJ1-1 | . | TRBV2 | CASTPHENTEAFF | TGTGCCAGCACCCCACATGAGAACACTGAAGCTTTCTTT
once | TRBJ2-7 | . | TRBV5-1 | CASSFRDEQYF | TGCGCCAGCAGCTTCAGGGACGAGCAGTACTTC
. | TRBJ2-7 | . | TRBV11-2 | CASSSRTMNEQYF | TGTGCCAGCAGCTCCCGGACTATGAACGAGCAGTACTTC
few | TRBJ2-5 | . | TRBV11-2 | CASSRDYQETQYF | TGTGCCAGCAGCCGGGACTACCAAGAGACCCAGTACTTC
once | TRBJ1-2 | . | TRBV6-4 | CASSAQLNYGYTF | TGTGCCAGCAGCGCACAGCTTAACTATGGCTACACCTTC
. | TRBJ2-6 | . | TRBV7-3 | CASSPTGTSLSGANVLTF | TGTGCCAGCAGCCCGACAGGTACCTCCCTCTCTGGGGCCAACGTCCTGACTTTC
. | TRBJ1-1 | . | TRBV7-9 | CASSPIGSF | TGTGCCAGCAGCCCCATCGGGAGCTTT